One T cell receptor (beta chain) is described in this entry. Its antigen is as yet unknown. The sample originates from a study of T cell responses to AZD1222 COVID-19 vaccine. General study findings and limits: Recipients of two AZD1222 doses showed rising Spike-specific TCR breadth and depth. Donors were chiefly white British, with a greater number of females, and clonal diversity was perhaps underestimated. The study reported that nearly half of spike-specific TCRs target unmutated variant regions. The study identified only six AZD1222 recipients as seropositive at baseline.

This CDR3 is 13 amino acids long. V shed 8 bases, J shed 5 bases, and the junction held 4 bases outside the gene matches. Germline V gene sequence: CDR1 LGHDT, CDR2 YNNKEL (reference sequence). Assay used: immunoSEQ multiplex PCR; TCRdb lists only in-frame clones, some missing. This table has tens of thousands of clones, approximately 87% appearing once. This material consisted of peripheral blood, taken 28 days after the second AZD1222 dose. The chain carries TRBV3-1 (or the pseudogene TRBV3-2) and TRBJ2-5; 11 positions agree with TRBD2. This TCR was recovered from an adult who received the AZD1222 COVID-19 vaccine. The CDR3 region has the DNA TGTGCCAGCGGCCGACTAGCGGGGGAGACCCAGTACTTC. Residues: CASGRLAGETQYF.